The 18 T cell receptor beta chains listed next were all sequenced from one sample in a study of T cells in localized non-small cell lung cancer (dated by TCRdb to about 2020). The protocol used for the library was the immunoSEQ multiplex PCR assay. As stored in TCRdb, this immuneACCESS dataset retains in-frame rearrangements with V and J assigned. A fraction of the clones does not appear; measured against another copy, unresolved V genes explain less than half of the discrepancy, and the remainder lacks a known reason. This sample has over 10,000 clones in its table, and about 86% of those were observed once. The ten biggest clones cover less than 75% of the sample. Sequencing used peripheral blood, obtained before any cancer treatment. Source of these receptors: a male donor older than 55 with stage III lung adenocarcinoma.

The chain couples TRBV7-8 to TRBJ1-2, with a possible D match to TRBD1 (6 bases). The CDR3 is 16 amino acids. In germline, CDR1 is SGHVS, CDR2 FQNEAQ. V lost 1 base, J lost 4 bases, and 16 bases lay in between. The CDR3 DNA is TGTGCCAGCAGCTTAGGTCCAGGGACACACGTCTATGGCTACACCTTC. Translating gives CASSLGPGTHVYGYTF.

The J gene is TRBJ2-7, the V gene TRBV2, with 8 bases lining up with TRBD1. The CDR3 contains 14 residues. Germline values: CDR1 SNHLY, CDR2 FYNNEI. The V and J ends lost 5 bases and 6 bases, in that order; junction bases with no gene match: 9. The CDR3 region is CASSIGQGASEQYF. The CDR3 DNA is TGTGCCAGCAGTATTGGACAGGGTGCGAGCGAGCAGTACTTC.

The J gene is TRBJ1-2, the V gene TRBV2; D might be TRBD1 (6 bases). V lost 6 bases and J lost 6, with 20 bases in between. The length of the CDR3 is 15 residues. The germline gives CDR1 SNHLY, CDR2 FYNNEI. CDR3 amino acids: CASRAGTWSYHGYTF. In DNA form, the CDR3 reads TGTGCCAGCAGGGCCGGGACATGGTCGTATCATGGCTACACCTTC.

As DNA, the CDR3 is TGTGCCTGGTCAAAGAGGACAGGGAGAGTCTACGAGCAGTACTTC. Amino acid sequence: CAWSKRTGRVYEQYF. The V call is TRBV30, the J call TRBJ2-7; the match to TRBD1 covers 8 bases. The V gene's germline CDR1 is GTSNPN and CDR2 SVGIG (reference sequence). The V segment lost 5 bases and the J segment 3 bases; nucleotides outside the gene matches: 12. The CDR3 is made up of 15 amino acids.

Regarding this clone: A much larger clone lies a single base off, so this may be a read error. Other DNA sequences in this sample translate to the same CDR3. The chain employs TRBV6-1 and TRBJ2-3; TRBD2 aligns across 9 bases. V was pared by 3 bases and J by 6 bases, with 4 bases of the junction left unmatched. This CDR3 comprises 14 residues. Germline CDR1 is MNHNS and CDR2 is SASEGT. The CDR3 loop is CASSEGLATDTQYF. The CDR3 nucleotides are TGTGCCAGCAGTGAGGGACTAGCCACGGATACGCAGTATTTT.

This clone was recorded once. The rearrangement uses TRBV6-1 and TRBJ1-5; D may be TRBD1 (6 bases). This CDR3 comprises 15 residues. The germline CDR1 and CDR2 sequences are MNHNS and SASEGT. Deletions cut 4 bases from V and 4 bases from J, with 14 bases between. In DNA, the CDR3 is TGTGCCAGCAGTGTCGGGACACTTTGGAATCAGCCCCAGCATTTT. Translating gives CASSVGTLWNQPQHF.

This clone is termed medium-sized. The V and J genes are TRBV5-8 and TRBJ2-2, with unresolved D. Trimming left V 0 bases short and J 8 bases short, with 5 bases between. From germline, CDR1 is SGHTS and CDR2 YDEGEE. The length of the CDR3 is 12 residues. The CDR3 nucleotides read TGTGCCAGCAGCTTGGGCAGAGGGGAGCTGTTTTTT. This translates into CASSLGRGELFF.

V is TRBV30 and J is TRBJ2-5; D is uncertain. The germline V gene has CDR1 GTSNPN and CDR2 SVGIG (reference sequence). V lost 2 bases and J lost 4, with 11 bases in between. CDR3 size: 13 residues. The CDR3 sequence is CAWSLGTSETQYF. The CDR3 DNA reads TGTGCCTGGAGTCTGGGAACCTCAGAGACCCAGTACTTC.

This rearrangement joins TRBV7-9 to TRBJ2-3; the D is unclear. V was shortened by 5 bases and J by 3 bases, with 12 bases between the two germline ends. CDR3 length: 14 residues. CDR1 and CDR2 (germline): SEHNR, FQNEAQ (reference sequence). This CDR3 reads CASSLQRATDTQYF. CDR3 DNA: TGTGCCAGCAGCCTACAAAGGGCTACAGATACGCAGTATTTT. Supplemented by reference TRBV7-9 and TRBJ2-3, the full variable domain reads DTGVSQNPRHKITKRGQNVTFRCDPISEHNRLYWYRQTLGQGPEFLTYFQNEAQLEKSRLLSDRFSAERPKGSFSTLEIQRTEQGDSAMYLCASSLQRATDTQYFGPGTRLTVL.

V is TRBV2 and J is TRBJ1-3; the D is unclear. Deletions cut 1 base from V and 0 bases from J, with 7 bases between. Germline assignment: CDR1 SNHLY and CDR2 FYNNEI. CDR3 size: 15 residues. CDR3 bases: TGTGCCAGCAGTGAAGACTTGAGCTCTGGAAACACCATATATTTT. Residues: CASSEDLSSGNTIYF. The full variable domain, with the rest looked up from reference TRBV2 and TRBJ1-3, is EPEVTQTPSHQVTQMGQEVILRCVPISNHLYFYWYRQILGQKVEFLVSFYNNEISEKSEIFDDQFSVERPDGSNFTLKIRSTKLEDSAMYFCASSEDLSSGNTIYFGEGSWLTVV.

V usage is TRBV27 and J usage is TRBJ2-7; 10 bases are a match to TRBD2. The V gene's germline CDR1 is MNHEY and CDR2 SMNVEV (reference sequence). The CDR3 spans 14 residues. The trim removed 4 bases at V and 3 bases at J, leaving 3 bases unmatched. CDR3 in DNA: TGTGCCAGCAGTTGGGCTAGCGGGGGCTACGAGCAGTACTTC. Translating gives CASSWASGGYEQYF.

CDR3 protein: CASSLARTDYGYTF. CDR3 in DNA: TGTGCCAGCAGCTTGGCCCGGACAGACTATGGCTACACCTTC. This chain connects TRBV5-4 to TRBJ1-2, with D possibly matching TRBD1 (6 bases). From germline, CDR1 is SGHNT and CDR2 YYREEE (reference sequence). Trimming shortened V by 0 bases and J by 3 bases, and 9 bases separated the two germline ends. The CDR3 contains 14 residues.

This chain uses TRBV19 with TRBJ2-1; 10 positions match TRBD2. Germline CDR1 and CDR2: LNHDA and SQIVND (reference sequence). The CDR3 is 19 residues long. Germline trimming cut 3 bases from V and 4 bases from J; bases unmatched to any gene: 15. This CDR3 is CASSIQIAGGPRAYNEQFF. The CDR3 coding sequence is TGTGCCAGTAGTATTCAGATAGCGGGGGGACCCCGCGCTTACAATGAGCAGTTCTTC.

The chain combines TRBV13 with TRBJ1-6; TRBD1 matches 7 bases. The CDR3 has 17 amino acids. Germline V gene sequence: CDR1 PRHDT, CDR2 FYEKMQ (reference sequence). With V trimmed by 5 bases and J by 10 bases, 17 bases remained unmatched. This chain's CDR3 is CASSDHGQAQVASPLHF. The CDR3 DNA follows: TGTGCCAGCAGCGACCATGGACAGGCCCAGGTGGCATCACCCCTCCACTTT.

V gene TRBV6-1 combines with J gene TRBJ2-2; no clear D. Trimming took 3 bases from V and 9 from J, leaving 5 bases between them. The germline gives CDR1 MNHNS, CDR2 SASEGT. There are 11 residues in the CDR3. CDR3 sequence (DNA): TGTGCCAGCAGTGACTCGTGGGAGCTGTTTTTT. Protein sequence: CASSDSWELFF.

The J gene is TRBJ2-5, the V gene TRBV7-2, with D perhaps matching TRBD1 (6 bases). Trimming stripped 6 bases from V and 5 bases from J, with 19 bases between. From germline, CDR1 is SGHTA and CDR2 FQGNSA. The CDR3 has 15 amino acids. The CDR3 sequence is CASSVQGHLGETQYF. CDR3 nucleotide sequence: TGTGCCAGCAGTGTACAGGGACACCTAGGGGAGACCCAGTACTTC.

CDR3 sequence: CASSTRGTNYEQYF. DNA of the CDR3: TGTGCCAGCAGCACTCGCGGGACAAACTACGAGCAGTACTTC. The chain couples TRBV13 to TRBJ2-7; perhaps D is TRBD1 or TRBD2 (6 bases each). Trimming took 5 bases from V and 3 from J, leaving 14 bases between them. Germline CDR1 and CDR2: PRHDT and FYEKMQ (reference sequence). This CDR3 contains 14 residues.

The chain is built from TRBV11-2 and TRBJ2-6; 11 nucleotides align to TRBD1. Germline values: CDR1 SGHAT, CDR2 FQNNGV. There are 18 residues in the CDR3. Trimming at V came to 1 base and at J to 1 base, leaving 3 bases not matched to a gene. The CDR3: CASSLGTGGVSGANVLTF. The CDR3 DNA reads TGTGCCAGCAGCTTAGGGACAGGGGGCGTTTCTGGGGCCAACGTCCTGACTTTC.